Each of the 28 T cell receptor beta chains below was sequenced from the same sample in a study of blood T cell repertoires in COVID-19. Data came from immunoSEQ multiplex PCR; TCRdb stores just in-frame clones and leaves some out. The table lists about 120,000 clones, roughly 89% of them singletons. The specimen sequenced was peripheral blood. The receptors here all came from a human donor with acute or convalescent COVID-19. The donor label of this sample is uncertain.

In its sample, this clone was seen a few times. This chain connects TRBV7-2 to TRBJ1-2, with TRBD1 matching 10 bases. Unmatched junction bases numbered 14, after V lost 6 bases and J lost 10 bases. Germline CDR1 and CDR2: SGHTA and FQGNSA. The CDR3 length is 15 residues. CDR3 sequence: CASSPTTGTGAAYTF. The CDR3 nucleotides read TGTGCCAGCAGTCCAACCACCGGGACAGGGGCGGCCTACACCTTC.

This chain links TRBV9 with TRBJ1-5, with TRBD1 matching 8 bases. Germline V gives CDR1 SGDLS, CDR2 YYNGEE. V dropped 0 bases and J dropped 5; count of bases not matched to a gene: 1. The CDR3 runs 14 residues. The CDR3: CASSVAGGHQPQHF. DNA for the CDR3: TGTGCCAGCAGCGTAGCAGGGGGCCATCAGCCCCAGCATTTT.

The chain has TRBV18 and TRBJ1-4, with D hard to call. There are 15 residues in the CDR3. CDR1 and CDR2 (germline): KGHSH, LQKENI. The germline V and J ends were trimmed by 3 bases and 0 bases, with 8 bases remaining between them. CDR3 region: CASSPRLATNEKLFF. CDR3 sequence (DNA): TGTGCCAGCTCACCCCGACTTGCAACTAATGAAAAACTGTTTTTT.

In this sample, this clone turned up many times. The rearrangement uses TRBV19 and TRBJ2-2; 8 bases match TRBD1. The ends lost 6 bases at V and 7 bases at J; junction bases unmatched: 7. The germline gives CDR1 LNHDA, CDR2 SQIVND (reference sequence). The CDR3 length is 14 residues. The CDR3 DNA reads as TGTGCCAGTAGACCCGGGACAGGTCTCGGGGAGCTGTTTTTT. Translated: CASRPGTGLGELFF. Variable domain in full (rest from reference TRBV19 and TRBJ2-2): DGGITQSPKYLFRKEGQNVTLSCEQNLNHDAMYWYRQDPGQGLRLIYYSQIVNDFQKGDIAEGYSVSREKKESFPLTVTSAQKNPTAFYLCASRPGTGLGELFFGEGSRLTVL.

The genes are TRBV7-8 and TRBJ1-5; 7 bases line up with TRBD1. With 3 bases clipped from V and 7 bases from J, the junction kept 9 bases outside the gene matches. The length of the CDR3 is 15 residues. Germline values: CDR1 SGHVS, CDR2 FQNEAQ. Written as DNA, the CDR3 is TGTGCCAGCAGCTTCAAGGCAGGGGGTGGACAGCCCCAGCATTTT. This translates into CASSFKAGGGQPQHF.

This clone was seen more than once but under ten times. V gene TRBV30 combines with J gene TRBJ1-2; 10 nucleotides match TRBD1. Trimming took 3 bases from V and 4 from J; bases not matched to a gene: 8. The CDR3 sequence is 15 residues long. Germline CDR1 and CDR2: GTSNPN and SVGIG (reference sequence). CDR3: CAWSYPGQGSYGYTF. The CDR3 DNA follows: TGTGCCTGGAGCTATCCGGGACAGGGGAGCTATGGCTACACCTTC.

The V call is TRBV6-2 or TRBV6-3, the J call TRBJ2-7, with a weak D call TRBD2 (6 bases). Trimming cost V 1 base and J 2 bases, with 9 bases left between them. The CDR3 is 14 amino acids. The germline V gene encodes CDR1 MNHEY and CDR2 SVGEGT. The CDR3 sequence: CASSYYSGTYEQYF. The CDR3 region has the DNA TGTGCCAGCAGTTACTATAGCGGAACCTACGAGCAGTACTTC.

This clone was observed a single time. The chain recombines TRBV7-2 with TRBJ2-7; no clear D. In germline, CDR1 is SGHTA, CDR2 FQGNSA. CDR3 length: 13 amino acids. Trimming took 2 bases from V and 3 from J, leaving 8 bases between them. The CDR3 DNA reads TGTGCCAGCAGCTTATACGGGTTCTACGAGCAGTACTTC. Translation: CASSLYGFYEQYF. The full variable domain, completed using reference TRBV7-2 and TRBJ2-7, is GAGVSQSPSNKVTEKGKDVELRCDPISGHTALYWYRQSLGQGLEFLIYFQGNSAPDKSGLPSDRFSAERTGGSVSTLTIQRTQQEDSAVYLCASSLYGFYEQYFGPGTRLTVT.

As to this clone: Other nucleotide sequences in the sample specify the same CDR3. The V and J genes are TRBV28 and TRBJ1-2; D unclear. CDR1 MDHEN and CDR2 SYDVKM come from the germline V gene. CDR3 size: 11 residues. V lost 5 bases and J lost 2, with 3 bases in between. The CDR3 sequence is CASSPNYGYTF. CDR3 DNA sequence: TGTGCCAGCAGTCCGAACTATGGCTACACCTTC.

The table lists this clone with a count of one. This chain links TRBV30 with TRBJ1-1; a possible D gene is TRBD1 (6 bases). The CDR3 runs to 13 residues. V lost 2 bases and J lost 4, with 11 bases in between. Germline assignment: CDR1 GTSNPN and CDR2 SVGIG (reference sequence). The CDR3 sequence: CAWSRGKGTEAFF. The CDR3 DNA is TGTGCCTGGAGTAGGGGGAAGGGCACTGAAGCTTTCTTT.

The J gene is TRBJ2-3, the V gene TRBV28; D unclear. Germline V gives CDR1 MDHEN, CDR2 SYDVKM. With 10 bases removed from V and 2 bases from J, the gap between germline ends came to 13 bases. The CDR3 has 13 residues. This CDR3 is CATRLGTTDTQYF. The CDR3 nucleotides are TGTGCCACGCGTCTAGGTACCACAGATACGCAGTATTTT.

The chain combines TRBV7-6 with TRBJ2-2; D unclear. CDR3 length equals 13 residues. Germline loops: CDR1 SGHVS, CDR2 FNYEAQ. Trimming took 2 bases from V and 5 from J, leaving 6 bases between them. CDR3 bases: TGTGCCAGCAGCTTATTTATTACCGGGGAGCTGTTTTTT. Protein: CASSLFITGELFF. Combining the CDR3 with reference TRBV7-6 and TRBJ2-2 gives the whole variable domain GAGVSQSPRYKVTKRGQDVALRCDPISGHVSLYWYRQALGQGPEFLTYFNYEAQQDKSGLPNDRFSAERPEGSISTLTIQRTEQRDSAMYRCASSLFITGELFFGEGSRLTVL.

A few counts support this clone. The rearrangement joins TRBV7-8 to TRBJ1-2, with 8 bases aligning to TRBD1. V lost 5 bases, J lost 8 bases, and 16 bases stayed unmatched. Germline CDR1 SGHVS, CDR2 FQNEAQ. There are 16 residues in the CDR3. The CDR3 coding sequence is TGTGCCAGCAGCCCCCTCCGTACCAGGGGGCTGCAAGGCTACACCTTC. Encoded protein: CASSPLRTRGLQGYTF.

The chain employs TRBV5-4 and TRBJ2-1; D is perhaps TRBD1 (6 bases). V lost 5 bases and J lost 4, with 13 bases in between. CDR3 length: 14 residues. CDR1 and CDR2 from the germline V gene are SGHNT and YYREEE (reference sequence). The CDR3 is CASSSGGLYNEQFF. CDR3 bases: TGTGCCAGCAGTTCTGGGGGCCTGTACAATGAGCAGTTCTTC.

The rearrangement uses TRBV9 and TRBJ2-1; 10 bases map to TRBD2. The CDR3 consists of 14 residues. Germline loops: CDR1 SGDLS, CDR2 YYNGEE. Unmatched junction bases numbered 7, after V lost 4 bases and J lost 9 bases. The CDR3 coding sequence is TGTGCCAGCAGCATCCTCCCTAGCGGGGGTGAGCAGTTCTTC. Protein: CASSILPSGGEQFF.

V usage is TRBV19 and J usage is TRBJ2-1; 9 bases agree with TRBD2. Germline loops: CDR1 LNHDA, CDR2 SQIVND (reference sequence). V shed 9 bases, J shed 7 bases, and the junction held 10 bases outside the gene matches. The CDR3 runs to 14 residues. CDR3 sequence reads: CASLSGGTRNEQFF. The CDR3 nucleotides are TGTGCCAGCCTAAGCGGGGGGACTAGGAATGAGCAGTTCTTC.

The rearrangement links TRBV6-2 or TRBV6-3 to TRBJ2-2; D remains ambiguous. V shed 6 bases and J shed 0 bases, with 11 bases lying between them. Germline CDR1 is MNHEY and CDR2 is SVGEGT. The CDR3 spans 15 residues. The CDR3 protein is CASSPLSANTGELFF. The CDR3 DNA sequence: TGTGCCAGCAGCCCCCTCTCCGCGAACACCGGGGAGCTGTTTTTT.

The rearrangement uses TRBV18 and TRBJ1-2; weak D call: TRBD1 (5 bases). The CDR3 runs 15 residues. Germline values: CDR1 KGHSH, CDR2 LQKENI. Trimming left V 2 bases short and J 3 bases short, with 13 bases between. CDR3 region: CASSPRAPTDYGYTF. CDR3 coding DNA: TGTGCCAGCTCACCAAGAGCCCCGACAGACTATGGCTACACCTTC.

This chain uses TRBV20-1 with TRBJ2-5; 7 bases are a match to TRBD2. This CDR3 region has 14 residues. The germline gives CDR1 DFQATT, CDR2 SNEGSKA (reference sequence). Trimming removed 3 bases from V and 0 bases from J; junction bases left unmatched: 4. The CDR3 nucleotides are TGCAGTGCTAGTTTGGGGGGGTACCAAGAGACCCAGTACTTC. Translated: CSASLGGYQETQYF.

The chain combines TRBV7-8 with TRBJ1-4; D unresolved. The CDR3 loop spans 16 amino acids. Germline CDR1 is SGHVS and CDR2 is FQNEAQ. The ends were cut back, 2 bases at V and 7 bases at J, with 17 bases in the middle. The CDR3 protein is CASSLYSRPGGEKLFF. The CDR3 DNA reads as TGTGCCAGCAGCTTATATAGTAGACCCGGAGGTGAAAAACTGTTTTTT.

V usage is TRBV11-2 and J usage is TRBJ1-4, with D unresolved. The CDR3 has 14 residues. The ends were cut back, 4 bases at V and 8 bases at J, with 14 bases in the middle. From germline, CDR1 is SGHAT and CDR2 FQNNGV. The DNA of the CDR3 is TGTGCCAGCAGCTCCATCGATCGCGGGGAAAAACTGTTTTTT. Translated, it gives CASSSIDRGEKLFF.

This chain joins TRBV11-2 and TRBJ1-3; D might be TRBD1 (6 bases). The CDR3 has 15 amino acids. Per germline, CDR1 SGHAT and CDR2 FQNNGV. Trimming left V 6 bases short and J 0 bases short, with 12 bases between. The CDR3 DNA follows: TGTGCCAGCAGGCTAGACAGGCACTCTGGAAACACCATATATTTT. Translating it yields CASRLDRHSGNTIYF.

Written as DNA, the CDR3 is TGTGCCAGCAGTCGACGGGGCACAGATACGCAGTATTTT. Translated, it gives CASSRRGTDTQYF. The chain carries TRBV6-5 and TRBJ2-3; D unresolved. The germline V gene has CDR1 MNHEY and CDR2 SVGAGI. V lost 5 bases and J lost 1, with 7 bases in between. The length of the CDR3 is 13 residues.

The chain couples TRBV2 to TRBJ2-7; TRBD2 aligns across 9 bases. V lost 6 bases and J lost 3; bases outside the gene matches: 0. Germline values: CDR1 SNHLY, CDR2 FYNNEI. The CDR3 contains 12 residues. CDR3 DNA sequence: TGTGCCAGCAGAGCGGGGGGCTACGAGCAGTACTTC. This gives the protein CASRAGGYEQYF.

V usage is TRBV30 and J usage is TRBJ1-6, with 7 bases aligning to TRBD1. The CDR3 runs 15 residues. With 2 bases clipped from V and 7 bases from J, the junction kept 8 bases outside the gene matches. Germline V CDR1 and CDR2: GTSNPN, SVGIG (reference sequence). The CDR3 spells CAWSSAGGGNSPLHF. CDR3 bases: TGTGCCTGGAGTTCCGCAGGGGGTGGGAATTCACCCCTCCACTTT.

This clone turned up a few times. CDR3 DNA sequence: TGTGCCAGCAGCTCAGCCCTGGGGGGAAGGCCCCAGCATTTT. It translates to CASSSALGGRPQHF. The chain couples TRBV7-2 to TRBJ1-5; D perhaps matches TRBD1 (5 bases). Germline V gene data show CDR1 as SGHTA and CDR2 as FQGNSA. Trimming pared 4 bases from V and 9 bases from J, leaving 16 bases between. The CDR3 runs 14 residues.

This chain links TRBV6-2 or TRBV6-3 with TRBJ2-1; 7 bases align to TRBD1. The V segment lost 6 bases and the J segment 7 bases; nucleotides outside the gene matches: 12. CDR3 size: 15 residues. In germline, CDR1 is MNHEY, CDR2 SVGEGT. The CDR3 is CASSRPGQLRNEQFF. The CDR3 nucleotides are TGTGCCAGCAGCCGTCCGGGACAGCTTAGGAATGAGCAGTTCTTC.

The chain is built from TRBV6-8 and TRBJ2-5, with TRBD2 matching 7 bases. V lost 6 bases to trimming and J lost 3 bases; unmatched junction nucleotides: 13. The CDR3 is 16 residues long. The germline V gene has CDR1 MNHGY and CDR2 SAAAGT. Here the CDR3 reads CASSTGRASGKETQYF. The CDR3 region has the DNA TGTGCCAGCAGCACCGGCCGTGCCAGCGGGAAAGAGACCCAGTACTTC.